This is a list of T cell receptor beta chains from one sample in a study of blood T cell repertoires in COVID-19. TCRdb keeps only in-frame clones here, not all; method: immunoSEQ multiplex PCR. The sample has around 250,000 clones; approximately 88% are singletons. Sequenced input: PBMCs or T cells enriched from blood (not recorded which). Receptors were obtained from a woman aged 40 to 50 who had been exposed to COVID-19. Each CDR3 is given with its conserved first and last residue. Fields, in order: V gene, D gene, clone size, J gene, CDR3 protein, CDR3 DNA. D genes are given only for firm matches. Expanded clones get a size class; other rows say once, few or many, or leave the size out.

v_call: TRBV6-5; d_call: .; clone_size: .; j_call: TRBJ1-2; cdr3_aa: CASSPPGGPYGYTF; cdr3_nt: TGTGCCAGCAGTCCCCCCGGGGGACCCTATGGCTACACCTTC
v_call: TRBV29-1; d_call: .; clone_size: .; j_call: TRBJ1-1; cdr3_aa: CSVENRVSNTEAFF; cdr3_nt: TGCAGCGTTGAAAACAGGGTTTCGAACACTGAAGCTTTCTTT
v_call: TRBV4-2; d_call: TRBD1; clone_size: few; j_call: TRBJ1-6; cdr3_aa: CASSHPRGDSPLHF; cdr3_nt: TGTGCCAGCAGCCACCCCAGGGGGGATTCACCCCTCCACTTT
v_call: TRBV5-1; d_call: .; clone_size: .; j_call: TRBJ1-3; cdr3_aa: CASSLTRGGSGNTIYF; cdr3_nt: TGCGCCAGCAGCTTAACCAGGGGCGGCTCTGGAAACACCATATATTTT
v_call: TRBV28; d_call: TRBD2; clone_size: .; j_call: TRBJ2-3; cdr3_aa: CASSLGGRAGDTQYF; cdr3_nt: TGTGCCAGCAGTTTAGGCGGGAGGGCAGGAGATACGCAGTATTTT
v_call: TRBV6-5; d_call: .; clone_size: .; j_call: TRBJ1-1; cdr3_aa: CASTVGRNTEAFF; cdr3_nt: TGTGCCTCAACGGTGGGGAGGAACACTGAAGCTTTCTTT
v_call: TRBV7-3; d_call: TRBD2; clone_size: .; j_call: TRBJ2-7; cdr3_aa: CASSRTSGGPYEQYF; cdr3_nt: TGTGCCAGCTCAAGGACTAGCGGGGGCCCGTACGAGCAGTACTTC
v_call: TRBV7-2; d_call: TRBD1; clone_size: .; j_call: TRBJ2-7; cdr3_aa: CASSLWTGEAYEQYF; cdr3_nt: TGTGCCAGCAGCCTTTGGACAGGGGAGGCCTACGAGCAGTACTTC
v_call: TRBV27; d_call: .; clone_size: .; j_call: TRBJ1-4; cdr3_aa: CASRAPGQRDEKLFF; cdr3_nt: TGTGCCAGCAGAGCCCCGGGACAACGGGATGAAAAACTGTTTTTT
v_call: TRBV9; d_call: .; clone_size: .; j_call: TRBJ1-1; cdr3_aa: CASSASTLGGTEAFF; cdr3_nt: TGTGCCAGCAGCGCTTCGACCCTGGGGGGAACTGAAGCTTTCTTT
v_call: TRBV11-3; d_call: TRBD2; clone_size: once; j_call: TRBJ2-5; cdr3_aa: CASSRSGGSWETQYF; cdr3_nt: TGTGCCAGCAGCCGCTCCGGCGGGAGTTGGGAGACCCAGTACTTC
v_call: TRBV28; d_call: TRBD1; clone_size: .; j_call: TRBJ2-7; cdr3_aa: CASSFPDRAGSYEQYF; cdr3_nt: TGTGCCAGCAGTTTCCCGGACAGGGCAGGTTCCTACGAGCAGTACTTC
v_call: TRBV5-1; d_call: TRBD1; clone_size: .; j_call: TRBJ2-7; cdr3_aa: CASSLGGGRDHEQYF; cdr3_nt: TGCGCCAGCAGCTTGGGAGGGGGCCGGGACCACGAGCAGTACTTC
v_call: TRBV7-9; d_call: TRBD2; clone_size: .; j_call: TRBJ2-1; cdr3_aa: CASSSTREGYNEQFF; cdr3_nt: TGTGCCAGCAGCTCCACACGGGAGGGCTACAATGAGCAGTTCTTC
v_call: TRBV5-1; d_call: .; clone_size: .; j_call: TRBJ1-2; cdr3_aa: CASSGGNSNYGYTF; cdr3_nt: TGCGCCAGTAGTGGGGGGAACTCGAACTATGGCTACACCTTC
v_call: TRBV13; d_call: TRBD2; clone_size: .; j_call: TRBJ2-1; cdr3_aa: CASSLGSLAGGGWQFF; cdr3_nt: TGTGCCAGCAGCTTAGGTTCCTTGGCGGGAGGTGGATGGCAGTTCTTC
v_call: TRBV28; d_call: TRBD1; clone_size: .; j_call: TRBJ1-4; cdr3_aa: CASRQGANVREKLFF; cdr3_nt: TGTGCCAGCAGACAGGGGGCGAATGTTCGTGAAAAACTGTTTTTT
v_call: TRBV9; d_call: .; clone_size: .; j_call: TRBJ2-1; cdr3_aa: CASSVGLGDGNEQFF; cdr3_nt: TGTGCCAGCAGCGTAGGATTAGGGGATGGCAATGAGCAGTTCTTC
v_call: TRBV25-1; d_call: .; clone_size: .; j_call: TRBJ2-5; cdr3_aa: CASSDRRETQYF; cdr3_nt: TGTGCCAGCAGTGACCGTCGGGAGACCCAGTACTTC
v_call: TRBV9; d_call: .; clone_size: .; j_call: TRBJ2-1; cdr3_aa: CASSVGRRRKLHEQFF; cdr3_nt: TGTGCCAGCAGCGTAGGCCGGAGACGTAAACTCCATGAGCAGTTCTTC
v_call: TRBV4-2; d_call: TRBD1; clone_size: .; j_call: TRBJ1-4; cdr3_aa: CASSQEAAGGEKLFF; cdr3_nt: TGTGCCAGCAGCCAAGAGGCGGCAGGGGGGGAAAAACTGTTTTTT
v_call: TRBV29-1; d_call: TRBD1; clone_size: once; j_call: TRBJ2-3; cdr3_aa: CSVEGQGKGDTQYF; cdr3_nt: TGCAGCGTCGAGGGACAGGGGAAAGGGGATACGCAGTATTTT
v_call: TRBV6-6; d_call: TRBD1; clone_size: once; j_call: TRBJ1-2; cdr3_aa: CASSWTGEGYTF; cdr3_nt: TGTGCCAGCAGTTGGACAGGGGAAGGCTACACCTTC
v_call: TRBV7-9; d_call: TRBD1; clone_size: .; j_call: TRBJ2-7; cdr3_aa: CASSPTRPGTVGTYEQYF; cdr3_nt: TGTGCCAGCAGCCCTACACGACCCGGGACAGTAGGAACCTACGAGCAGTACTTC
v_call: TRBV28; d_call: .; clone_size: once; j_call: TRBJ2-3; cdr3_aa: CASNSAGVSDTQYF; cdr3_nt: TGTGCCAGCAACTCAGCGGGTGTTTCAGATACGCAGTATTTT
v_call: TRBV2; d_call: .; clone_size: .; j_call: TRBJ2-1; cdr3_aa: CASSPGTIFAQFF; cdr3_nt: TGTGCCAGCAGCCCCGGGACAATCTTCGCGCAGTTCTTC
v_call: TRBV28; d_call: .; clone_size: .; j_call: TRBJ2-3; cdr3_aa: CASSPGAASTDTQYF; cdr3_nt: TGTGCCAGCTCCCCCGGAGCGGCTAGCACAGATACGCAGTATTTT
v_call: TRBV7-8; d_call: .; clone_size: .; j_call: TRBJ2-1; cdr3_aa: CASSLARYGAVTPSYNEQFF; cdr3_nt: TGTGCCAGCAGCTTAGCGCGGTACGGAGCGGTCACCCCCTCCTACAATGAGCAGTTCTTC
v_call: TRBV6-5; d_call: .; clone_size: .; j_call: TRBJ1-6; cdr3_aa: CASSYGRESYNSPLHF; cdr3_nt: TGTGCCAGCAGTTACGGGCGGGAGTCCTATAATTCACCCCTCCACTTT
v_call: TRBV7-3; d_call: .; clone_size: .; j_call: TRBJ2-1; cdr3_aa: CASSLGGGANEQFF; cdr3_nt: TGTGCCAGCAGCTTAGGGGGCGGAGCCAATGAGCAGTTCTTC
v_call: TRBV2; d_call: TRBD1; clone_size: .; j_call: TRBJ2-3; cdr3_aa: CASMRDMQGGTDTQYF; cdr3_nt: TGTGCCAGCATGAGGGATATGCAGGGGGGCACAGATACGCAGTATTTT
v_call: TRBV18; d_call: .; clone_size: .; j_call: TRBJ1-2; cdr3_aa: CASSRTGPDYGYTF; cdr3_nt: TGTGCCAGCTCACGTACAGGACCCGACTATGGCTACACCTTC
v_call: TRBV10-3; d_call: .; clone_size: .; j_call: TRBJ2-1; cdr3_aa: CAISEREVSYNEQFF; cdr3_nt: TGTGCCATCAGTGAGAGGGAGGTCTCCTACAATGAGCAGTTCTTC
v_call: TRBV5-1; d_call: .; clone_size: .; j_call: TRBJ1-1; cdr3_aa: CASSLFLSQKNTEAFF; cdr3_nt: TGCGCCAGCAGCTTGTTTTTATCACAGAAGAACACTGAAGCTTTCTTT
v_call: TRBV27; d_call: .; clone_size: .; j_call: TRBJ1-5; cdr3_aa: CASSLSGGGNQPQHF; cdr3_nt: TGTGCCAGCAGTTTATCGGGGGGTGGCAATCAGCCCCAGCATTTT
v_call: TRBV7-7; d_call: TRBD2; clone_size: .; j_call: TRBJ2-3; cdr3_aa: CASSDSPSGSTDTQYF; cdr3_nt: TGTGCTAGCAGCGATTCCCCTAGCGGAAGCACAGATACGCAGTATTTT
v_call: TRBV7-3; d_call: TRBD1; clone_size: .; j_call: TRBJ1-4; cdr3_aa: CASSATGGGKLFF; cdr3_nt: TGTGCCAGCAGCGCGACAGGGGGCGGAAAACTGTTTTTT
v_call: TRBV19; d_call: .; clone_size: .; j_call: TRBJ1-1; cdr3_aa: CASSTTSHKTEAFF; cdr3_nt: TGTGCCAGTAGTACGACATCACACAAGACTGAAGCTTTCTTT
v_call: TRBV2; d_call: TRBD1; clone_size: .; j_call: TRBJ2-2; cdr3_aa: CASTGQGIRTGELFF; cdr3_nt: TGTGCCAGCACCGGACAGGGGATAAGGACCGGGGAGCTGTTTTTT
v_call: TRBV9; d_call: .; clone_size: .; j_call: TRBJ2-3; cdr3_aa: CASSAATGTDTQYF; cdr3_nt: TGTGCCAGCAGCGCAGCAACGGGAACAGATACGCAGTATTTT
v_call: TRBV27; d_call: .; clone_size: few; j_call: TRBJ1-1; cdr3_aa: CASSLGGGTEAFF; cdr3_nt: TGTGCCAGCAGTTTGGGAGGGGGCACTGAAGCTTTCTTT
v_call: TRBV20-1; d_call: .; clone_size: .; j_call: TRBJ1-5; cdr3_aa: CSGGGQPQHF; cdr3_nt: TGCAGTGGGGGGGGGCAGCCCCAGCATTTT